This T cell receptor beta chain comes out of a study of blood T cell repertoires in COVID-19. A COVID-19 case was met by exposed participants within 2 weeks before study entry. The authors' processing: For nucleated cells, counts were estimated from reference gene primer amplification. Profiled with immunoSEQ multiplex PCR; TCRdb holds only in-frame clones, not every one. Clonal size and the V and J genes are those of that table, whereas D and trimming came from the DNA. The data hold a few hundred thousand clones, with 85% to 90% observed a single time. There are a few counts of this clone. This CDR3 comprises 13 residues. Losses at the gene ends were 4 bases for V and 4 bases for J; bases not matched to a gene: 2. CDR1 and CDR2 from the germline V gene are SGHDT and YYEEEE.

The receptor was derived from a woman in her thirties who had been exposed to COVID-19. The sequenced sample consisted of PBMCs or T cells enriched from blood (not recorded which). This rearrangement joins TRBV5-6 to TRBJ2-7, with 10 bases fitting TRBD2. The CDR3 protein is CASSRTSGYEQYF. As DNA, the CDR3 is TGTGCCAGCAGCCGGACTAGCGGATACGAGCAGTACTTC. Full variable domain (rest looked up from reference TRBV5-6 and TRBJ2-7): DAGVTQSPTHLIKTRGQQVTLRCSPKSGHDTVSWYQQALGQGPQFIFQYYEEEERQRGNFPDRFSGHQFPNYSSELNVNALLLGDSALYLCASSRTSGYEQYFGPGTRLTVT.